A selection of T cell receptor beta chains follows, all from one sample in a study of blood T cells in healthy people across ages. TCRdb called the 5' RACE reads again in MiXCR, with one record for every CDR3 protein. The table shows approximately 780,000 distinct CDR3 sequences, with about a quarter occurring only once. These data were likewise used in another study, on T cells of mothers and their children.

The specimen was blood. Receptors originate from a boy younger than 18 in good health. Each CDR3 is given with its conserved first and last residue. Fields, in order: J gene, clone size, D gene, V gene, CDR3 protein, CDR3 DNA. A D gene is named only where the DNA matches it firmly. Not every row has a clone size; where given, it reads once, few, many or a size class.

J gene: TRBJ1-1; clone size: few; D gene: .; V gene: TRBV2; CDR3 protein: CASTSGTFEGTEAFF; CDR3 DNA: TGTGCCAGCACCAGCGGGACCTTCGAAGGCACTGAAGCTTTCTTT
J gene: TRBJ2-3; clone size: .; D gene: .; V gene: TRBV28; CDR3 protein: CASSSGEERAHTDTQYF; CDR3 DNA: TGTGCCAGCAGTTCGGGAGAGGAGAGGGCACACACAGATACGCAGTATTTT
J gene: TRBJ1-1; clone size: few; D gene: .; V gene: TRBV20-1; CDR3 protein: CSASKGDTEAFF; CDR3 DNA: TGCAGTGCTAGTAAGGGTGACACTGAAGCTTTCTTT
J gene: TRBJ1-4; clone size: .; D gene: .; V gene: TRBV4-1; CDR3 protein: CASSQDPVLGEKLFF; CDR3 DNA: TGCGCCAGCAGCCAGGACCCCGTTCTCGGTGAAAAACTGTTTTTT
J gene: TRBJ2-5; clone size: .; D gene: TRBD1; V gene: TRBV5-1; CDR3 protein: CASSVTGYQETQYF; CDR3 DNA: TGCGCCAGCAGCGTGACAGGGTACCAAGAGACCCAGTACTTC
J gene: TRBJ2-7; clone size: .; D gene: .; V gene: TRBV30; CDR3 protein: CAWSDSSEQYF; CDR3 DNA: TGTGCCTGGAGCGACTCAAGCGAGCAGTACTTC
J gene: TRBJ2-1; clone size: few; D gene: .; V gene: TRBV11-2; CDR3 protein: CASSLSQIEQFF; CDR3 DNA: TGTGCCAGCAGCTTATCCCAGATTGAGCAGTTCTTC
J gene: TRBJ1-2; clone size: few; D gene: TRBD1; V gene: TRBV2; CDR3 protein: CASSARGYGYTF; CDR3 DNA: TGTGCCAGCAGTGCCAGGGGGTACGGCTACACCTTC
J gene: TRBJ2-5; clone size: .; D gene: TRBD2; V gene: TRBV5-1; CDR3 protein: CASSPQTSGGAQETQYF; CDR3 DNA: TGCGCCAGCAGCCCCCAGACTAGCGGGGGGGCTCAAGAGACCCAGTACTTC
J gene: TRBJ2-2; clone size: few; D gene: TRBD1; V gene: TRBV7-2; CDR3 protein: CASSSWTGALTGELFF; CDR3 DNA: TGTGCCAGCAGCTCCTGGACAGGGGCGCTCACCGGGGAGCTGTTTTTT
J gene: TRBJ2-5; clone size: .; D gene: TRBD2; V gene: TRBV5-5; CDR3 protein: CASRPGLAGRETQYF; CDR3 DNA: TGTGCCAGCAGACCCGGACTAGCGGGGCGGGAGACCCAGTACTTC
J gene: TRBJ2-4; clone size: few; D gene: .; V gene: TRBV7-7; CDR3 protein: CASSPPGASKNIQYF; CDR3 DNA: TGTGCCAGCAGCCCGCCCGGAGCGTCCAAAAACATTCAGTACTTC
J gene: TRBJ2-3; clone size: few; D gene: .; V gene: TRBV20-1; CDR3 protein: CSAGSPIGDTQYF; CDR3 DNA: TGCAGTGCAGGGAGCCCCATCGGAGATACGCAGTATTTT
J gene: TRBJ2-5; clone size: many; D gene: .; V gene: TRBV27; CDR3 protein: CASSRGKETQYF; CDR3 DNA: TGTGCCAGCAGTCGGGGGAAGGAGACCCAGTACTTC
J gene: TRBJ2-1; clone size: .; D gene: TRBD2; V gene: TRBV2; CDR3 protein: CASSPTSGAYDEQFF; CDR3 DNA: TGTGCCAGCAGTCCTACTAGCGGAGCTTACGATGAGCAGTTCTTC
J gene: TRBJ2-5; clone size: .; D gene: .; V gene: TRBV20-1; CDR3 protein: CSAKRWSPHGETQYF; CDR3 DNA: TGCAGTGCTAAGAGATGGTCTCCCCACGGAGAGACCCAGTACTTC
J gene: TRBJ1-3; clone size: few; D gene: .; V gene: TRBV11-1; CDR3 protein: CASSLLKSRTTSGNTIYF; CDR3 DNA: TGTGCCAGCAGCCTATTAAAGAGCCGGACTACCTCTGGAAACACCATATATTTT
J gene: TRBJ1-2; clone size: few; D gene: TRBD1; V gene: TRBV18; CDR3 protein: CASSPPTGGLNGYTF; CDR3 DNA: TGTGCCAGCTCACCGCCGACAGGGGGCTTGAATGGCTACACCTTC
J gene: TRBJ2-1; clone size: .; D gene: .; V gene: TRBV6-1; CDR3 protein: CASREQAGEQSF; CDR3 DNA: TGTGCCAGCAGAGAACAGGCGGGTGAGCAGTCCTTC
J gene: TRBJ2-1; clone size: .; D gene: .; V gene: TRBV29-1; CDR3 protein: CSVYGHYNEQFF; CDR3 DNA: TGCAGCGTTTACGGTCACTACAATGAGCAGTTCTTC
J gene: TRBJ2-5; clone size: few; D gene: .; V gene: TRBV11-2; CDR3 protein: CASSLNQWATGTQYF; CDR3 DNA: TGTGCCAGCAGCTTAAACCAGTGGGCAACGGGGACCCAGTACTTC
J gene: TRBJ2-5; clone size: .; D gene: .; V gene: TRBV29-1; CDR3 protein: CSVGGRGKETQYF; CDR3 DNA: TGCAGCGTTGGGGGACGTGGAAAAGAGACCCAGTACTTC
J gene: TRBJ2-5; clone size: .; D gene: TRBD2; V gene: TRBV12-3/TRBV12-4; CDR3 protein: CASQGRAGGQETQYF; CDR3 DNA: TGTGCCAGCCAGGGAAGAGCGGGGGGCCAAGAGACCCAGTACTTC
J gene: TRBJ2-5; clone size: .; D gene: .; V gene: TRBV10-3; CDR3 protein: CAISEASFETQYF; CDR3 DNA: TGTGCCATCAGTGAGGCTAGTTTCGAGACCCAGTACTTC
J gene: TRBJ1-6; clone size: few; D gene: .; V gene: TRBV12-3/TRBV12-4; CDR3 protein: CASSSGHWNSPLHF; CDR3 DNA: TGTGCCAGCAGTTCGGGACACTGGAATTCACCCCTCCACTTT
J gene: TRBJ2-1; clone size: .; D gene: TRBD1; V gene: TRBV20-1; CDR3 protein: CSALTGREPNEQFF; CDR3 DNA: TGCAGTGCCCTGACAGGGCGCGAGCCCAATGAGCAGTTCTTC
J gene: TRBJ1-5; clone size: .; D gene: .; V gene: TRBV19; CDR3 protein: CASSPVGGNSNQPQHF; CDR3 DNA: TGTGCCAGTAGTCCCGTGGGGGGGAATAGCAATCAGCCCCAGCATTTT
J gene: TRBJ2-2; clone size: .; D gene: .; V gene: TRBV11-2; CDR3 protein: CASSSSGRVHTGELFF; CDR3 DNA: TGTGCCAGCAGCTCCTCCGGGCGGGTCCACACCGGGGAGCTGTTTTTT
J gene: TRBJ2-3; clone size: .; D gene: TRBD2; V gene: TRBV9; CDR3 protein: CASSTRTSGFTDTQYF; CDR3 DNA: TGTGCCAGCAGCACCCGGACTAGCGGATTCACAGATACGCAGTATTTT